These 3 T cell receptor beta chains were sequenced from one sample in a study of blood T cells in healthy people across ages. With a J-beta primer mix and a sample-barcoded 5' primer, a second PCR ran about 7 to 12 cycles. One entry per CDR3 protein, called by TCRdb with MiXCR from the 5' RACE reads. The table has roughly 1.5 million distinct CDR3 sequences, roughly two fifths seen once. The sequenced material came from blood. All receptors derive from a woman aged 18-30 years in good health.

The genes are TRBV7-2 and TRBJ1-6; D call uncertain. The CDR3 is 12 residues long. Germline CDR1 reads SGHTA; CDR2 reads FQGNSA. Trimming shortened V by 5 bases and J by 6 bases, and 5 bases separated the two germline ends. CDR3 DNA: TGTGCCAGCAGCGGGATTAATTCACCCCTCCACTTT. This translates into CASSGINSPLHF. Full variable domain (rest looked up from reference TRBV7-2 and TRBJ1-6): GAGVSQSPSNKVTEKGKDVELRCDPISGHTALYWYRQSLGQGLEFLIYFQGNSAPDKSGLPSDRFSAERTGGSVSTLTIQRTQQEDSAVYLCASSGINSPLHFGNGTRLTVT.

The table lists this clonotype with a count of one. The V gene is TRBV5-5, the J gene TRBJ2-7; TRBD2 matches 12 bases. The junction had 8 bases not matched to a gene; V was cut back by 6 bases and J by 4 bases. Germline CDR1 reads SGHKS; CDR2 reads YYEKEE (reference sequence). The CDR3 is 15 residues long. The CDR3 is CASTLAGGTGYEQYF. CDR3 nucleotides: TGTGCCAGCACCCTAGCGGGGGGGACAGGTTACGAGCAGTACTTC. Combining the CDR3 with reference TRBV5-5 and TRBJ2-7 gives the whole variable domain DAGVTQSPTHLIKTRGQQVTLRCSPISGHKSVSWYQQVLGQGPQFIFQYYEKEERGRGNFPDRFSARQFPNYSSELNVNALLLGDSALYLCASTLAGGTGYEQYFGPGTRLTVT.

The CDR3 nucleotides are TGTGCCAGCAGTCCCGGGACGATCTCAGGCTACACCTTC. It is translated as CASSPGTISGYTF. This sequence joins TRBV27 and TRBJ1-2, with D possibly TRBD1 on 5 matching bases. Germline values: CDR1 MNHEY, CDR2 SMNVEV (reference sequence). CDR3 length equals 13 residues. Trimming cost V 5 bases and J 8 bases, with 15 bases left between them.